The 12 T cell receptor beta chains below come from one sample, sequenced in a study of blood T cell repertoires in COVID-19. TCRdb's table, derived via immunoSEQ multiplex PCR, lists solely in-frame clones and lacks some. This table holds 220,000 or so clones, around 83% found once. The specimen sequenced was peripheral blood. The source is a woman between 50 and 59 years old with COVID-19, enrolled during active disease.

Comments on this clone: Distinct nucleotide sequences in the sample also encode this CDR3. The chain has TRBV6-4 and TRBJ2-3; 13 positions agree with TRBD2. This CDR3 is 16 amino acids long. The V and J ends lost 0 bases and 4 bases, in that order; junction bases with no gene match: 1. Germline V gives CDR1 MRHNA, CDR2 SNTAGT. The DNA for the CDR3 is TGTGCCAGCAGTGACTCAACTAGCGGGGGGGCAGATACGCAGTATTTT. This translates into CASSDSTSGGADTQYF.

This CDR3 is CASSPRQTNTGELFF. The CDR3 DNA sequence: TGTGCCAGCTCACCCAGACAAACGAACACCGGGGAGCTGTTTTTT. The chain joins TRBV18 to TRBJ2-2, with no clear D. The CDR3 contains 15 residues. Trimming pared 3 bases from V and 0 bases from J, leaving 8 bases between. Germline CDR1 reads KGHSH; CDR2 reads LQKENI.

The chain recombines TRBV19 with TRBJ1-1; perhaps TRBD1 as D (5 bases). The CDR3 contains 13 residues. From germline, CDR1 is LNHDA and CDR2 SQIVND (reference sequence). Deletions cut 5 bases from V and 3 bases from J, with 10 bases between. CDR3 in amino acids: CASSLGHYTEAFF. CDR3 nucleotide sequence: TGTGCCAGTAGTCTCGGACACTACACTGAAGCTTTCTTT.

The chain couples TRBV7-2 to TRBJ2-7; 7 positions match TRBD1. CDR1 is SGHTA, CDR2 FQGNSA, per germline. V was pared by 4 bases and J by 3 bases, with 6 bases of the junction left unmatched. This CDR3 has 14 residues. This chain's CDR3 is CASSWDRRIYEQYF. In nucleotides, the CDR3 is TGTGCCAGCAGCTGGGACAGACGGATCTACGAGCAGTACTTC.

The chain uses TRBV11-3 and TRBJ1-1, with a tentative D call TRBD1 (6 bases). Germline V gene lookup returns CDR1 SGHNT and CDR2 YENEEA. V gave up 3 bases and J gave up 0 bases, with 17 bases separating them. The CDR3 extends over 17 amino acids. CDR3 protein: CASSFPIRGTLNTEAFF. CDR3 nucleotides: TGTGCCAGCAGCTTCCCAATAAGGGGGACCCTGAACACTGAAGCTTTCTTT.

V is TRBV19 and J is TRBJ1-4, with D hard to call. Germline loops: CDR1 LNHDA, CDR2 SQIVND (reference sequence). The CDR3 is made up of 13 amino acids. V lost 3 bases, J lost 4 bases, and 6 bases lay in between. The CDR3 DNA follows: TGTGCCAGTAGTATTCCGGGTAATGAAAAACTGTTTTTT. Its protein product is CASSIPGNEKLFF.

This clone was observed a single time. V is TRBV24-1 and J is TRBJ1-4; D is unresolved. Germline lookup yields CDR1 KGHDR and CDR2 SFDVKD. Trimming left V 7 bases short and J 0 bases short, with 17 bases between. CDR3 length equals 17 residues. The CDR3 spells CATSVKWCYATNEKLFF. The DNA of the CDR3 is TGTGCCACCAGCGTCAAGTGGTGCTATGCAACTAATGAAAAACTGTTTTTT.

This chain uses TRBV5-6 with TRBJ1-2; possibly TRBD1 for D (6 bases). Germline V lookup: CDR1 SGHDT, CDR2 YYEEEE. Deletions cut 1 base from V and 8 bases from J, with 15 bases between. The CDR3 has 14 amino acids. The chain's CDR3 is CASSLYGGLGGYTF. The DNA of the CDR3 is TGTGCCAGCAGCTTGTACGGGGGGCTCGGAGGCTACACCTTC.

V gene TRBV3-1 (or the pseudogene TRBV3-2) combines with J gene TRBJ1-2, with D perhaps TRBD1 (6 bases). CDR3 size: 16 residues. V lost 5 bases and J lost 1, with 17 bases in between. Germline-derived CDR1 and CDR2 are LGHDT and YNNKEL (reference sequence). The CDR3 loop is CASSYAPGVINYGYTF. The CDR3 DNA is TGTGCCAGCAGCTACGCACCAGGGGTAATTAACTATGGCTACACCTTC.

The chain combines TRBV28 with TRBJ2-7; the match to TRBD1 covers 7 bases. Germline V gene lookup returns CDR1 MDHEN and CDR2 SYDVKM. The V segment lost 3 bases and the J segment 2 bases; nucleotides outside the gene matches: 4. The CDR3 length is 14 residues. The CDR3 loop reads CASSFIGTAYEQYF. The CDR3 DNA sequence: TGTGCCAGCAGTTTTATCGGGACAGCCTACGAGCAGTACTTC.

The rearrangement links TRBV19 to TRBJ2-3; maybe TRBD2 (5 bases). The germline gives CDR1 LNHDA, CDR2 SQIVND (reference sequence). V was trimmed by 3 bases and J by 5 bases, leaving 12 bases between them. The CDR3 length is 14 residues. The CDR3 sequence is CASSIKFRGDTQYF. The CDR3 DNA follows: TGTGCCAGTAGTATTAAGTTCCGGGGAGATACGCAGTATTTT. Full variable domain (rest looked up from reference TRBV19 and TRBJ2-3): DGGITQSPKYLFRKEGQNVTLSCEQNLNHDAMYWYRQDPGQGLRLIYYSQIVNDFQKGDIAEGYSVSREKKESFPLTVTSAQKNPTAFYLCASSIKFRGDTQYFGPGTRLTVL.

The V gene is TRBV5-1, the J gene TRBJ2-2; D is ambiguous. This CDR3 region has 14 residues. Trimming took 0 bases from V and 6 from J, leaving 9 bases between them. Per the germline V gene, CDR1 is SGHRS and CDR2 is YFSETQ. The CDR3 spells CASSLVEAAGELFF. The CDR3 DNA is TGCGCCAGCAGCTTGGTCGAGGCGGCCGGGGAGCTGTTTTTT.